This TCR beta chain was recorded in a study of tumor-infiltrating lymphocytes in primary liver carcinoma. Study information: Tumors measured about 4 to 11 cm and were stage T1-T3 N0M0. Study-wide results and limits: Among the pair types, tumor region pairs showed more overlap than tumor-adjacent and tumor-blood pairs.

cDNA specific to TCR beta was made from approximately 0.55 ug of total RNA, with a constant-region primer employed for priming. Sequencing libraries for TCR beta derived from three nested multiplex PCR rounds that used slightly modified ARM-PCR. TRBV1-TRBV30 forward primers and a C-beta reverse primer were used in the first two PCR rounds, which each ran for 10 cycles. From the multiplex PCR reads, TCRdb called clonotypes with MiXCR, one entry per CDR3 protein. The data contain about 310,000 distinct CDR3 sequences, 55% to 65% of them singletons. About this clonotype itself: Antigen unknown. One junction end does not reproduce the germline sequence, and a read error may be involved.

Per the germline V gene, CDR1 is SGHNT and CDR2 is YENEEA. The CDR3 spans 12 residues. Blood RNA came from unsorted whole blood; germline DNA was also extracted. HBV chronically infected the treatment-naive patients. Sequencing used peripheral blood. The sequence was collected from a man aged 35 to 55 with primary liver carcinoma and hepatitis B virus infection. This chain connects TRBV11-3 to TRBJ2-1; unclear D gene. CDR3 protein: CVSCLNANEQFF. The CDR3 DNA is TGTGTCAGCTGCTTAAACGCAAATGAGCAGTTCTTC.